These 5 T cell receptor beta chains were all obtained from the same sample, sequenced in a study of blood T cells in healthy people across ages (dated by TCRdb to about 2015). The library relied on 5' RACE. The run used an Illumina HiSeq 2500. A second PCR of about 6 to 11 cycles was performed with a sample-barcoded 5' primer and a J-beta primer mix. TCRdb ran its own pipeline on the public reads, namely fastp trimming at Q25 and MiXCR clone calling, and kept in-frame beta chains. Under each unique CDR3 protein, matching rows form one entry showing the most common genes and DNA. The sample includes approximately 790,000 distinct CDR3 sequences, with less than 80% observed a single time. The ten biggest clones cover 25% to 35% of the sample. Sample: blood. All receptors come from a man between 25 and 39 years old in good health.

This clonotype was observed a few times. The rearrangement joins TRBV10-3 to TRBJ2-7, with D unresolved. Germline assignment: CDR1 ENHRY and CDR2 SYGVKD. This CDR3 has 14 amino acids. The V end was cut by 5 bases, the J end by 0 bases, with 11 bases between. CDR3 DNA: TGTGCCATCAGTCCAGGTCTTAGCTCCTACGAGCAGTACTTC. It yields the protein CAISPGLSSYEQYF.

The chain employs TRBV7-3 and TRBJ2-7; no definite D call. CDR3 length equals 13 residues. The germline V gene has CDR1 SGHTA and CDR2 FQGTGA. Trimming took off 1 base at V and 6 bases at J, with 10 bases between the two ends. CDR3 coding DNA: TGTGCCAGCAGCTTAAGGGCAGGTCCCGAGCAGTACTTC. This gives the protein CASSLRAGPEQYF.

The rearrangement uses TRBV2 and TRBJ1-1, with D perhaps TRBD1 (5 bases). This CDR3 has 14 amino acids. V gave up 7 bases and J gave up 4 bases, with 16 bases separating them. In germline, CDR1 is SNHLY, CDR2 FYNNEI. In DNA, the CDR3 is TGTGCCAGCACCTCCGCGGGTAGGGGCACTGAAGCTTTCTTT. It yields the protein CASTSAGRGTEAFF.

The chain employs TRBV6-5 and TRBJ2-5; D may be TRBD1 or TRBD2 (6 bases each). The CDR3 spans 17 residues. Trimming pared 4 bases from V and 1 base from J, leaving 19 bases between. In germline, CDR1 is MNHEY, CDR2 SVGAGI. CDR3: CASSCPWGAAPQETQYF. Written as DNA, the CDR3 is TGTGCCAGCAGTTGCCCCTGGGGGGCGGCTCCCCAAGAGACCCAGTACTTC.

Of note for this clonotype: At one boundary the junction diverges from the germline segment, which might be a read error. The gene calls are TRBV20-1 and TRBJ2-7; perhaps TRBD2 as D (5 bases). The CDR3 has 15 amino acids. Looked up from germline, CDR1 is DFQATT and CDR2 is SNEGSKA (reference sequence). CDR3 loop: CSARELGFRDYEQYF. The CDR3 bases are TGCAGTGCCAGAGAGTTGGGGTTTCGGGATTACGAGCAGTACTTC.